This TCR beta chain originates from a study of identical twins. Study results and caveats: The study reached conclusions through statistical analysis that was cross-sectional, not following the same donors.

This clonotype came up a few times. The target antigen is unknown. TCRdb re-analysed the 5' RACE reads in MiXCR, keeping a single row per CDR3 protein. Of some 730,000 distinct CDR3 sequences in the sample, 18% are singletons; the top ten hold 10% to 15%. Germline V CDR1 and CDR2: SGHDT, YYEEEE. V was trimmed by 0 bases and J by 1 base, leaving 10 bases between them. This CDR3 region has 16 residues. A further study also used this sample, focusing on T cells expressing NK-cell markers. As that study records: HCMV seropositivity marked most of the eight sequenced donors; one was seronegative. Unclear, still, was the HCMV specificity of the expanded NKG2C+ T cell clones.

The J gene is TRBJ2-2, the V gene TRBV5-6, with D perhaps TRBD2 (5 bases). The sequencing sample was made of PBMCs. The sequence was collected from a woman aged 18-30 years in good health. CDR3 loop: CASSLGLSENTGELFF. CDR3 nucleotide sequence: TGTGCCAGCAGCTTGGGCCTTAGCGAGAACACCGGGGAGCTGTTTTTT.